Presented here are 26 T cell receptor beta chains from one specimen sequenced in a study of OX40 agonist ivuxolimab in advanced cancers. The library was produced with the immunoSEQ multiplex PCR assay. The clones in this table, taken by TCRdb from immuneACCESS, are in-frame only. Not every clone is retained; where verified, under half of the shortfall comes from an unresolved V gene, and the cause of the rest is unknown. This sample gives 150,000 to 190,000 clones in total; 94% of them show up just once. The biggest ten clones account for under 0.4% of the sample. Here the sequenced sample was CD4+ or CD8+ T cells sorted from blood, taken in a trial of the OX40 agonist ivuxolimab. The receptors stem from an adult with an advanced solid tumor such as melanoma, head and neck, liver or kidney cancer.

The V call is TRBV6-5, the J call TRBJ2-7; 8 bases fit TRBD1. This CDR3 has 15 amino acids. Losses at the gene ends were 0 bases for V and 4 bases for J; bases not matched to a gene: 5. The germline CDR1 and CDR2 sequences are MNHEY and SVGAGI. CDR3: CASSYSTGGHYEQYF. In DNA, the CDR3 is TGTGCCAGCAGTTACTCTACAGGGGGTCATTACGAGCAGTACTTC.

This clone came up once. The genes are TRBV11-3 and TRBJ2-7; 8 bases are shared with TRBD1. The CDR3 has 14 amino acids. Germline CDR1 is SGHNT and CDR2 is YENEEA. Trimming took 1 base from V and 6 from J; bases not matched to a gene: 5. CDR3 loop: CASSLGTGRSEQYF. The DNA of the CDR3 is TGTGCCAGCAGCTTAGGGACAGGGCGAAGCGAGCAGTACTTC. The entire variable domain, with the rest obtained from reference TRBV11-3 and TRBJ2-7, is as follows: EAGVVQSPRYKIIEKKQPVAFWCNPISGHNTLYWYLQNLGQGPELLIRYENEEAVDDSQLPKDRFSAERLKGVDSTLKIQPAELGDSAVYLCASSLGTGRSEQYFGPGTRLTVT.

This clone was detected only once. The rearrangement links TRBV18 to TRBJ2-1; D could derive from TRBD1 or TRBD2 (5 bases each). The CDR3 is made up of 13 amino acids. Germline V gives CDR1 KGHSH, CDR2 LQKENI. V was clipped by 3 bases and J by 8 bases, with 11 bases between them. The DNA of the CDR3 is TGTGCCAGCTCACCTGGGGACCTCTATGAGCAGTTCTTC. This encodes CASSPGDLYEQFF.

The rearrangement joins TRBV7-3 to TRBJ1-2; possibly TRBD1 for D (6 bases). The CDR3 sequence is 19 residues long. V lost 0 bases and J lost 7, with 27 bases in between. Germline V CDR1 and CDR2: SGHTA, FQGTGA. As DNA, the CDR3 is TGTGCCAGCAGCTTAACTTTCACGGGGGCCCGAGGCTCGTTGGGTGGCTACACCTTC. Translated, it gives CASSLTFTGARGSLGGYTF. The whole variable domain, remainder taken from reference TRBV7-3 and TRBJ1-2, is GAGVSQTPSNKVTEKGKYVELRCDPISGHTALYWYRQSLGQGPEFLIYFQGTGAADDSGLPNDRFFAVRPEGSVSTLKIQRTERGDSAVYLCASSLTFTGARGSLGGYTFGSGTRLTVV.

This chain uses TRBV4-3 with TRBJ1-4, with 8 bases matching TRBD1. CDR3 size: 18 residues. Per germline, CDR1 LGHNA and CDR2 YSLEER. V was clipped by 0 bases and J by 4 bases; unmatched bases: 10. CDR3 bases: TGCGCCAGCAGCCAAGAAGGCCGGGACAGGCGGATTAATGAAAAACTGTTTTTT. Its protein product is CASSQEGRDRRINEKLFF.

This chain uses TRBV7-6 with TRBJ2-5; 13 bases align to TRBD2. This CDR3 has 16 residues. The ends lost 1 base at V and 2 bases at J; junction bases unmatched: 1. Germline assignment: CDR1 SGHVS and CDR2 FNYEAQ. The CDR3 region is CASSLGGLAGQETQYF. The CDR3, as DNA: TGTGCCAGCAGCTTAGGGGGACTAGCGGGACAAGAGACCCAGTACTTC.

The chain couples TRBV18 to TRBJ2-2; TRBD2 is a possible D gene (6 bases). The V gene lost 4 bases and the J gene lost 8 bases, with 11 bases spanning the gap. Looked up from germline, CDR1 is KGHSH and CDR2 is LQKENI. The CDR3 contains 13 residues. CDR3 in amino acids: CASSLDYVGELFF. As DNA, the CDR3 is TGTGCCAGCTCACTGGACTACGTGGGGGAGCTGTTTTTT.

The chain couples TRBV7-9 to TRBJ2-2; no definite D call. From germline, CDR1 is SEHNR and CDR2 FQNEAQ (reference sequence). V shed 3 bases and J shed 5 bases, with 16 bases lying between them. CDR3 size: 16 residues. The CDR3 bases are TGTGCCAGCAGCTTGGGTCATTTTGAACCGACCGGGGAGCTGTTTTTT. The encoded protein is CASSLGHFEPTGELFF. Full variable domain (outside the CDR3, taken from reference TRBV7-9 and TRBJ2-2): DTGVSQNPRHKITKRGQNVTFRCDPISEHNRLYWYRQTLGQGPEFLTYFQNEAQLEKSRLLSDRFSAERPKGSFSTLEIQRTEQGDSAMYLCASSLGHFEPTGELFFGEGSRLTVL.

The chain links TRBV6-6 to TRBJ1-3, with 9 bases matching TRBD1. Germline CDR1 reads MNHNY; CDR2 reads SVGAGI (reference sequence). V lost 6 bases to trimming and J lost 3 bases; unmatched junction nucleotides: 0. The CDR3 extends over 13 amino acids. The CDR3 here is CASRDRGGNTIYF. As DNA, the CDR3 is TGTGCCAGCAGGGACAGGGGTGGAAACACCATATATTTT.

The rearrangement uses TRBV30 and TRBJ1-1, with TRBD1 matching over 8 bases. The CDR3 runs 14 residues. Germline V CDR1 and CDR2: GTSNPN, SVGIG (reference sequence). With V trimmed by 4 bases and J by 3 bases, 7 bases remained unmatched. The CDR3 coding sequence is TGTGCCTGGACATCCAAACAGGGGGACACTGAAGCTTTCTTT. It yields the protein CAWTSKQGDTEAFF.

This chain joins TRBV5-1 and TRBJ1-1; D may be TRBD1 (5 bases). Trimming shortened V by 2 bases and J by 1 base, and 12 bases separated the two germline ends. The CDR3 contains 15 residues. Germline assignment: CDR1 SGHRS and CDR2 YFSETQ. DNA for the CDR3: TGCGCCAGCAGCTTCTCTCAGGGATCGAACACTGAAGCTTTCTTT. Translated: CASSFSQGSNTEAFF.

The rearrangement links TRBV6-1 to TRBJ1-2, with unresolved D. This CDR3 spans 13 amino acids. V lost 1 base, J lost 0 bases, and 3 bases lay in between. Looked up from germline, CDR1 is MNHNS and CDR2 is SASEGT. The CDR3 loop is CASSEVSNYGYTF. The CDR3 coding sequence is TGTGCCAGCAGTGAAGTTTCTAACTATGGCTACACCTTC.

This clone was seen just once. The rearrangement links TRBV6-6 to TRBJ2-1, with D perhaps assigned TRBD1 or TRBD2 (6 bases each). Trimming took 6 bases from V and 2 from J, leaving 14 bases between them. Germline V CDR1 and CDR2: MNHNY, SVGAGI (reference sequence). This CDR3 is 15 amino acids long. This chain's CDR3 is CASSQQGGTYNEQFF. The CDR3 DNA follows: TGTGCCAGCAGCCAACAGGGAGGCACCTACAATGAGCAGTTCTTC.

The V gene is TRBV6-1, the J gene TRBJ2-7; the D is unclear. Germline CDR1 and CDR2: MNHNS and SASEGT. The CDR3 contains 14 residues. Trimming stripped 3 bases from V and 9 bases from J, with 18 bases between. This chain's CDR3 is CASSDPGPLTRQYF. CDR3 in DNA: TGTGCCAGCAGTGACCCGGGTCCCCTCACCCGGCAGTACTTC.

Only one count was recorded for this clone. V and J are TRBV11-2 and TRBJ2-1; TRBD1 agrees at 9 bases. The V and J ends lost 5 bases and 7 bases, in that order; junction bases with no gene match: 12. In germline, CDR1 is SGHAT, CDR2 FQNNGV. CDR3 length: 16 amino acids. CDR3 protein: CASSPWTGVSGNEQFF. Written as DNA, the CDR3 is TGTGCCAGCAGCCCCTGGACAGGGGTTAGCGGGAATGAGCAGTTCTTC. Together with reference TRBV11-2 and TRBJ2-1, the CDR3 gives the full variable domain: EAGVAQSPRYKIIEKRQSVAFWCNPISGHATLYWYQQILGQGPKLLIQFQNNGVVDDSQLPKDRFSAERLKGVDSTLKIQPAKLEDSAVYLCASSPWTGVSGNEQFFGPGTRLTVL.

V gene TRBV7-9 combines with J gene TRBJ1-2; 8 bases match TRBD1. The V and J ends lost 1 base and 7 bases, in that order; junction bases with no gene match: 11. The CDR3 runs to 16 residues. CDR1 and CDR2 from the germline V gene are SEHNR and FQNEAQ (reference sequence). The CDR3 region has the DNA TGTGCCAGCAGCTTAGATCGTCCAGGGGGCCCGTTTGGCTACACCTTC. Its translation is CASSLDRPGGPFGYTF. The complete variable domain, with remaining parts taken from reference TRBV7-9 and TRBJ1-2, reads DTGVSQNPRHKITKRGQNVTFRCDPISEHNRLYWYRQTLGQGPEFLTYFQNEAQLEKSRLLSDRFSAERPKGSFSTLEIQRTEQGDSAMYLCASSLDRPGGPFGYTFGSGTRLTVV.

The rearrangement uses TRBV7-2 and TRBJ2-1; 9 nucleotides match TRBD2. This CDR3 spans 16 amino acids. Germline V lookup: CDR1 SGHTA, CDR2 FQGNSA. The junction had 6 bases not matched to a gene; V was cut back by 2 bases and J by 4 bases. The CDR3 region has the DNA TGTGCCAGCAGCTTAAGAGGTAGCGGGGGTTACAATGAGCAGTTCTTC. It is translated as CASSLRGSGGYNEQFF.

The V gene is TRBV9, the J gene TRBJ2-7; 9 positions match TRBD1. This CDR3 has 15 amino acids. Germline V gene lookup returns CDR1 SGDLS and CDR2 YYNGEE. V lost 3 bases to trimming and J lost 3 bases; unmatched junction nucleotides: 7. CDR3 DNA: TGTGCCAGCAGCGACCCGGGACAGGGATTCTACGAGCAGTACTTC. It is translated as CASSDPGQGFYEQYF.

The rearrangement links TRBV9 to TRBJ1-2; D is ambiguous. V was cut by 0 bases and J by 0 bases, with 9 bases left in between. CDR1 and CDR2 (germline): SGDLS, YYNGEE. The CDR3 contains 15 residues. CDR3 DNA: TGTGCCAGCAGCGTAGGGCTCGGAGCTAACTATGGCTACACCTTC. This encodes CASSVGLGANYGYTF. Drawing the rest from reference TRBV9 and TRBJ1-2, the complete variable domain is DSGVTQTPKHLITATGQRVTLRCSPRSGDLSVYWYQQSLDQGLQFLIQYYNGEERAKGNILERFSAQQFPDLHSELNLSSLELGDSALYFCASSVGLGANYGYTFGSGTRLTVV.

The chain has TRBV7-9 and TRBJ1-1; D gene unclear. The CDR3 spans 12 residues. Germline assignment: CDR1 SEHNR and CDR2 FQNEAQ (reference sequence). V shed 7 bases and J shed 4 bases, with 10 bases lying between them. CDR3 amino acids: CASKIGITEAFF. The CDR3 nucleotides read TGTGCCAGCAAAATAGGGATCACTGAAGCTTTCTTT.

The chain combines TRBV9 with TRBJ2-5, with D possibly TRBD2 on 7 matching bases. Germline assignment: CDR1 SGDLS and CDR2 YYNGEE. V was clipped by 0 bases and J by 6 bases, with 15 bases between them. There are 15 residues in the CDR3. Here the CDR3 reads CASSVDGGALKTQYF. DNA for the CDR3: TGTGCCAGCAGCGTAGATGGGGGGGCGCTGAAGACCCAGTACTTC.

This clone was detected only once. V usage is TRBV6-5 and J usage is TRBJ2-5; the D gene is possibly TRBD1 (5 bases). The V gene's germline CDR1 is MNHEY and CDR2 SVGAGI. CDR3 size: 15 residues. Trimming stripped 4 bases from V and 4 bases from J, with 16 bases between. The CDR3 reads CASSLAGNFIETQYF. The CDR3 region has the DNA TGTGCCAGCAGTTTGGCAGGGAATTTTATAGAGACCCAGTACTTC.

This rearrangement joins TRBV5-1 to TRBJ1-3, with a possible D match to TRBD1 (5 bases). The CDR3 is 15 amino acids. Germline-derived CDR1 and CDR2 are SGHRS and YFSETQ. With 5 bases removed from V and 0 bases from J, the gap between germline ends came to 12 bases. The CDR3 spells CASSQSGSSGNTIYF. The CDR3 DNA is TGCGCCAGCAGTCAATCAGGGAGCTCTGGAAACACCATATATTTT.

This clone was detected only a few times. The chain couples TRBV7-9 to TRBJ1-2, with D uncertain. The CDR3 consists of 13 residues. Trimming pared 3 bases from V and 2 bases from J, leaving 7 bases between. Germline CDR1 reads SEHNR; CDR2 reads FQNEAQ (reference sequence). DNA for the CDR3: TGTGCCAGCAGCTTCGGTCAGAACTATGGCTACACCTTC. It encodes CASSFGQNYGYTF. The full variable domain, completed using reference TRBV7-9 and TRBJ1-2, is DTGVSQNPRHKITKRGQNVTFRCDPISEHNRLYWYRQTLGQGPEFLTYFQNEAQLEKSRLLSDRFSAERPKGSFSTLEIQRTEQGDSAMYLCASSFGQNYGYTFGSGTRLTVV.

Of note for this clone: The same CDR3 can be traced to other DNA sequences in this sample. V and J are TRBV18 and TRBJ1-2; 8 bases map to TRBD1. With V trimmed by 3 bases and J by 0 bases, 12 bases remained unmatched. CDR3 size: 18 residues. Germline CDR1 KGHSH, CDR2 LQKENI. CDR3 loop: CASSPSGTGTGPNYGYTF. The CDR3 DNA follows: TGTGCCAGCTCACCCTCCGGGACAGGAACAGGTCCTAACTATGGCTACACCTTC.

The rearrangement uses TRBV4-1 and TRBJ1-5; D uncertain. V lost 0 bases to trimming and J lost 2 bases, with 2 bases between them. The CDR3 is 13 amino acids. Germline lookup yields CDR1 MGHRA and CDR2 YSYEKL. In DNA form, the CDR3 reads TGCGCCAGCAGCCAAGATGGCAATCAGCCCCAGCATTTT. It codes for CASSQDGNQPQHF.